Listed here are 7 T cell receptor beta chains from one sample, sequenced in a study of T cell changes during pregnancy in multiple sclerosis. Sequencing was performed with immunoSEQ multiplex PCR; in TCRdb, only in-frame clones are kept and a portion is missing. The data contain 25,000 to 35,000 clones, more than 85% of them singletons. The sample was CD4+ T cells from peripheral blood mononuclear cells, taken in the first trimester of pregnancy. All receptors come from a female donor in good health, enrolled as a control in a pregnancy study.

This chain joins TRBV28 and TRBJ2-3; 11 bases are a match to TRBD2. Germline values: CDR1 MDHEN, CDR2 SYDVKM. This CDR3 region has 16 residues. Losses at the gene ends were 7 bases for V and 3 bases for J; bases not matched to a gene: 9. The CDR3, as DNA: TGTGCCAGCATTAAGACTAGCGGGACAGTGACAGATACGCAGTATTTT. Protein product: CASIKTSGTVTDTQYF.

The chain joins TRBV5-1 to TRBJ1-1; 7 bases line up with TRBD1. There are 16 residues in the CDR3. The ends lost 4 bases at V and 1 base at J; junction bases unmatched: 10. The germline CDR1 and CDR2 sequences are SGHRS and YFSETQ. CDR3 protein: CASSAHRGRGNTEAFF. The CDR3 region has the DNA TGCGCCAGCAGCGCCCACAGGGGAAGGGGGAACACTGAAGCTTTCTTT.

This clone appeared once. J is TRBJ2-3 and V is TRBV7-2; 12 bases map to TRBD2. Germline CDR1 and CDR2: SGHTA and FQGNSA. V shed 1 base and J 5 bases; nucleotides not matched to a gene: 7. The CDR3 has 17 residues. CDR3 in DNA: TGTGCCAGCAGCTTAGTAGGCCTAGCGGGAGGGCGAGATACGCAGTATTTT. It encodes CASSLVGLAGGRDTQYF.

This clone was counted once. The rearrangement links TRBV6-4 to TRBJ2-2, with TRBD2 identical over 10 bases. CDR1 MRHNA and CDR2 SNTAGT come from the germline V gene. V dropped 4 bases and J dropped 4; count of bases not matched to a gene: 0. The length of the CDR3 is 14 residues. The CDR3 region is CASSASGSTGELFF. CDR3 DNA: TGTGCCAGCAGTGCTAGCGGGAGCACCGGGGAGCTGTTTTTT.

CDR3 protein: CASSLRAGRVAFF. The CDR3 bases are TGTGCCAGCAGTTTACGCGCGGGGAGGGTAGCTTTCTTT. The chain links TRBV27 to TRBJ1-1; unclear D gene. Germline CDR1 reads MNHEY; CDR2 reads SMNVEV (reference sequence). The CDR3 runs to 13 residues. V dropped 2 bases and J dropped 10 bases, with 14 bases sitting between them.

Only one count was recorded for this clone. The rearrangement uses TRBV4-1 and TRBJ1-2; weak D call: TRBD1 (6 bases). This CDR3 is built from 15 residues. Trimming took off 0 bases at V and 6 bases at J, with 14 bases between the two ends. The germline V gene has CDR1 MGHRA and CDR2 YSYEKL. This CDR3 is CASSQEGQGIDGYTF. In DNA, the CDR3 is TGCGCCAGCAGCCAAGAGGGCCAGGGGATCGATGGCTACACCTTC.

V gene TRBV28 combines with J gene TRBJ2-1; 14 nucleotides align to TRBD2. Per the germline V gene, CDR1 is MDHEN and CDR2 is SYDVKM. CDR3 size: 16 residues. V dropped 3 bases and J dropped 8; count of bases not matched to a gene: 6. This CDR3 is CASSFRGTSGSDEQFF. The CDR3 nucleotides are TGTGCCAGCAGTTTCCGCGGGACTAGCGGGAGCGATGAGCAGTTCTTC.